A selection of T cell receptor beta chains follows, all from one sample in a study of T-cell memory formation after mild COVID-19. Using its own MiXCR run on the 5' RACE reads, TCRdb lists one record per CDR3 protein. The sample consists of almost 250,000 distinct CDR3 sequences, 15% of them appearing once. The sample comprised PBMCs or a T cell subset sorted from them (not recorded which). These receptors all come from an adult woman who had mild COVID-19 (a few samples of this study predate the infection). Cell type and time point are not known. CDR3s include the opening cysteine and the closing phenylalanine or tryptophan. The order of the fields is clone size, V gene, D gene, J gene, CDR3 DNA, CDR3 protein. D genes are given only for firm matches. Size is omitted from some rows. Given values are once, few, many or a class for expanded clones.

once	TRBV25-1	TRBD2	TRBJ2-7	TGTGCCAGCAGTGAAGAACTAGCGGGAGGCCTGCAGTACTTC	CASSEELAGGLQYF
few	TRBV7-9	NA	TRBJ2-3	TGTGCCAGCAGCCCACCCCCCCAGGGCCGACTCACAGATACGCAGTATTTT	CASSPPPQGRLTDTQYF
few	TRBV12-3/TRBV12-4	TRBD1	TRBJ2-1	TGTGCCACCGGACAGGGGGGCTACAATGAGCAGTTCTTC	CATGQGGYNEQFF
few	TRBV6-5	NA	TRBJ2-7	TGTGCCAGCAGTAAGACATCGGCCGAGCAGTACTTC	CASSKTSAEQYF
NA	TRBV2	TRBD1	TRBJ2-6	TGTGCCAGCGTAGGGACAGGGGAAAGCTCTGGGGCCAACGTCCTGACTTTC	CASVGTGESSGANVLTF
NA	TRBV29-1	NA	TRBJ2-3	TGCAGCGTTCGTACAGGGTTCACAGATACGCAGTATTTT	CSVRTGFTDTQYF
few	TRBV6-1	NA	TRBJ2-3	TGTGCCAGCAGTGCGCCCCCCACAGATACGCAGTATTTT	CASSAPPTDTQYF
many	TRBV29-1	TRBD1	TRBJ1-2	TGCAGCGTTGGGACAGGGATTCACTATGGCTACACCTTC	CSVGTGIHYGYTF
many	TRBV20-1	NA	TRBJ1-3	TGCAGTGCTCGTGGAAACACCATATATTTT	CSARGNTIYF
few	TRBV5-1	NA	TRBJ2-1	TGCGCCAGCAGCTACCGGGAAGGTGCCAATGAGCAGTTCTTC	CASSYREGANEQFF
NA	TRBV20-1	NA	TRBJ1-5	TGCAGTGCTAGAACCCGGAACAGGGTCAATCAGCCCCAGCATTTT	CSARTRNRVNQPQHF
few	TRBV12-3/TRBV12-4	TRBD1	TRBJ1-1	TGTGCCACCAGATTCCGGGACAGTGAAGCTTTCTTT	CATRFRDSEAFF
NA	TRBV12-3/TRBV12-4	NA	TRBJ2-2	TGTGCCAGCAGTTTATATGACACCGGGGAGCTGTTTTTT	CASSLYDTGELFF
NA	TRBV20-1	NA	TRBJ1-2	TGCAGTGCTAGAGATCCCCTCAACCAGGGGACTGCTAACTATGGCTACACCTTC	CSARDPLNQGTANYGYTF
NA	TRBV3-1	NA	TRBJ1-4	TGTGCCAGCAGCCTCCGGGCCACCTCAACTAATGAAAAACTGTTTTTT	CASSLRATSTNEKLFF
few	TRBV15	NA	TRBJ1-4	TGTGCCACCAGCAGAGCGAAGGGGTCTAATGAAAAACTGTTTTTT	CATSRAKGSNEKLFF
NA	TRBV2	NA	TRBJ2-7	TGTGCCAGCAGTGAAGAGTGGTCTTCCGAGCAGTACTTC	CASSEEWSSEQYF
NA	TRBV9	TRBD1	TRBJ2-5	TGTGCCAGCAGCCCAGGGGGCAGGATAGAGACCCAGTACTTC	CASSPGGRIETQYF
few	TRBV7-2	NA	TRBJ2-2	TGTGCCAGCAGCTTAACAGCCGGGGAGCTGTTTTTT	CASSLTAGELFF
NA	TRBV29-1	TRBD1	TRBJ2-3	TGCAGCGCTCTCAGGGGGCTAGCGTCTAGCACAGATACGCAGTATTTT	CSALRGLASSTDTQYF
NA	TRBV9	NA	TRBJ2-1	TGTGCCAGCAGCGTAGGGTGGGGCAGGTACAATGAGCAGTTCTTC	CASSVGWGRYNEQFF
few	TRBV6-5	TRBD1	TRBJ1-2	TGTGCCAGCAGGGCGAGGACAGGGGGTTTCTATGGCTACACCTTC	CASRARTGGFYGYTF
NA	TRBV5-5	NA	TRBJ2-7	TGTGCCAGCAGCTCGGGAAAGCCCTTC	CASSSGKPF
few	TRBV4-3	TRBD1	TRBJ1-2	TGCGCCAGCAGCCAAGGCAGGCATGGGACAGGGTCTGGCTACACCTTC	CASSQGRHGTGSGYTF
NA	TRBV11-3	TRBD2	TRBJ2-1	TGTGCCAGCAGCTCTCGACTAGCGGGGAACAATGAGCAGTTCTTC	CASSSRLAGNNEQFF
few	TRBV11-1	TRBD2	TRBJ2-3	TGTGCCAGCAGCCCCGGGACTAGCGGGACGACAGATACGCAGTATTTT	CASSPGTSGTTDTQYF
few	TRBV5-1	NA	TRBJ1-2	TGCGCCAGCAGCCGGGAGAGCGGCGGGTATGGCTACACCTTC	CASSRESGGYGYTF
NA	TRBV5-5	NA	TRBJ2-1	TGTGCCAGCAGCTTAGTGAGAGGGATAGCCTACAATGAGCAGTTCTTC	CASSLVRGIAYNEQFF